Given below is one TCR beta chain in context. The CDR3 spans 17 residues. The J segment lost 7 bases and the V segment lost 1 base, leaving 10 bases of the junction unmatched. Germline CDR1 is MNHEY and CDR2 is SMNVEV (reference sequence). This sample was included in a study of blood T cell repertoires in COVID-19. Whole-study context: Samples representing acute and convalescent COVID-19 were sourced from the United States, Italy and Spain. In each case, the material was cDNA or gDNA derived from T cells, B-cell-depleted T cells, or PBMCs.

Original processing methods: Reference gene primer amplification gave estimated nucleated cell counts. The repertoire was sequenced with immunoSEQ multiplex PCR; TCRdb's copy has only in-frame clones and lacks some. V, J and clone size were drawn from that table, and D and trimming were deduced from the DNA. The sample has 55,000 to 70,000 clones, around 87% seen once. The sequencing sample was made of peripheral blood. The TCR sequence derives from a man aged 60 to 69 with active or convalescent COVID-19. V is TRBV27 and J is TRBJ1-2, with 12 bases matching TRBD1. The CDR3 loop reads CASSLWGTGGFIGGYTF. CDR3 coding DNA: TGTGCCAGCAGTTTATGGGGGACAGGGGGCTTCATCGGTGGCTACACCTTC.